This T cell receptor (beta chain) originates from a study of shared clonotypes between healthy human individuals. Study summary: Used for every donor were three CD4 naive, three CD4 memory, two CD8 naive and one CD8 memory plate.

This clone occurred once. Other DNA sequences in the sample encode the same CDR3. The CDR3 covers 15 residues. The germline CDR1 and CDR2 sequences are SGHRS and YFSETQ. Trimming removed 0 bases from V and 2 bases from J; junction bases left unmatched: 3. The run depth of the assay was deep. TCRdb keeps only in-frame clones here, not all; method: immunoSEQ multiplex PCR. Of roughly 2 million clones in the sample, 90% to 97% are singletons; the top ten hold around 0.13%. The V call is TRBV5-1, the J call TRBJ2-7, with 9 positions matching TRBD1. The sequence was obtained from a man aged 18 to 30 in good health. The sequenced sample was naive CD4+ T cells sorted from blood. The subset: CD45RA+ positively selected. CDR3 residues: CASSLGTGETYEQYF. The CDR3, as DNA: TGCGCCAGCAGCTTGGGGACAGGGGAGACCTACGAGCAGTACTTC. The full variable domain, its missing parts supplied by reference TRBV5-1 and TRBJ2-7, is KAGVTQTPRYLIKTRGQQVTLSCSPISGHRSVSWYQQTPGQGLQFLFEYFSETQRNKGNFPGRFSGRQFSNSRSEMNVSTLELGDSALYLCASSLGTGETYEQYFGPGTRLTVT.